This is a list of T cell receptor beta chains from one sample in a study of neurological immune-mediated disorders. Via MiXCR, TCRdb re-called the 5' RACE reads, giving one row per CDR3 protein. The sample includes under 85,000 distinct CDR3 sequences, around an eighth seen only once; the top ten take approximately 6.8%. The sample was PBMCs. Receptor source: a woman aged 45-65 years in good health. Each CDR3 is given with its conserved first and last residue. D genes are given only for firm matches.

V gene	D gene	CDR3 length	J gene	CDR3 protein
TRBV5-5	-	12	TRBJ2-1	CASSLIYNEQFF
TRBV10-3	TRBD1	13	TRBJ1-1	CAITGQLNTEAFF
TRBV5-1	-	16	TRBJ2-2	CASSLGPATRTGELFF
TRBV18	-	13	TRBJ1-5	CASSPDRNQPQHF
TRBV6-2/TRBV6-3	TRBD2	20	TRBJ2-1	CASSPSRLAGGNRGYNEQFF
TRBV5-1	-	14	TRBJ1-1	CASSLDPPNTEAFF
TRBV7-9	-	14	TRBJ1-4	CASSRQVGDEKLFF
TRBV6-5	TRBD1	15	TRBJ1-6	CASTKQRDRGSPLHF
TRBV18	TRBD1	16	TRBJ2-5	CASSPWGQHLVETQYF
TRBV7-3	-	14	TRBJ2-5	CASSPYGAQETQYF
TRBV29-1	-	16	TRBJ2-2	CSVERFQSSATGELFF
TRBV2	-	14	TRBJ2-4	CHPSVYGAKNIQYF
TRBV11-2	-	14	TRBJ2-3	CASTLGRGTDTQYF
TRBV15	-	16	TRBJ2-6	CATSRDPGSGANVLTF
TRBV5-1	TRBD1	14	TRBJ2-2	CASSGGQRTGELFF
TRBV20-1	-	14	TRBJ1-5	CSARGFGRYQPQHF
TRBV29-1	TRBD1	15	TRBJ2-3	CSAAGTGYRADTQYF
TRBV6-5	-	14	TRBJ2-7	CASSTNTGNYEQYF
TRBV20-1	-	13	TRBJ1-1	CSALLVQNTEAFF
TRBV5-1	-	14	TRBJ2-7	CASSLRGLEYEQYF
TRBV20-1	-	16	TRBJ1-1	CSASHAGARGNTEAFF
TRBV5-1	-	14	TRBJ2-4	CASSLPGAENIQYF
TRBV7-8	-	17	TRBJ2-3	CASSLEGRQGAVDTQYF
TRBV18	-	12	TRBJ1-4	CASSPLGEKLFF
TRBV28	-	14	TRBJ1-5	CASSVSPFNQPQHF
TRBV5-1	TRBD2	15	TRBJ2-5	CASTQAGGYQETQYF
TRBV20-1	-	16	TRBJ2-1	CSARDSETGPYNEQFF
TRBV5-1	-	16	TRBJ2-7	CASSLALELISYEQYF
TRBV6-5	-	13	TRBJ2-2	CASSYSGTGELFF
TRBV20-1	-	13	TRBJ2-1	CSAEGKGGDEQFF
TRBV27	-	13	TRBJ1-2	CASSYTDGYGYTF
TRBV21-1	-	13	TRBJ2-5	CASQGLGRETQYF
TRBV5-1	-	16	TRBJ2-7	CASSLGSNRVSDEQYF
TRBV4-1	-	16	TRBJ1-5	CASSQERSVTNQPQHF
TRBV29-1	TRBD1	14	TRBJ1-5	CSVRGTDPNQPQHF
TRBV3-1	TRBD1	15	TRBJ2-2	CARAGRDRRTGELFF
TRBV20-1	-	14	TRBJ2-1	CSAAGLNPNNEQFF
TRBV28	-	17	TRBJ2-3	CASSSHYRLSSTDTQYF
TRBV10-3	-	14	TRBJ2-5	CAISRAGIEETQYF
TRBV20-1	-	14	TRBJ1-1	CSARPLGVGTEAFF
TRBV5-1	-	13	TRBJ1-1	CASSGQWNTEAFF
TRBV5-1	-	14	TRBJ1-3	CASSPGSSGNTIYF
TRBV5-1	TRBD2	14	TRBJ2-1	CASSPRGGGQEQFF